Below, one T cell receptor beta chain is given with its context. Its antigen remains undetermined. Base qualities are not provided; no much larger clone lies one nucleotide away. RNA was extracted from bulk unsorted tissue and checked for quality with a NanoDrop ND-1000 and an Agilent 2100. Distant non-tumor tissue taken more than 3 cm from the tumor edge was used as the normal lung sample. Donors were newly diagnosed lung cancer patients admitted for thoracic surgery in China between August and November 2014, without prior chemotherapy. Patients with previous radiotherapy or chemotherapy, or with another concurrent cancer, were excluded from the study. Pieces of surgical tissue measuring roughly 1-2.2 cm3 were kept in RNAlater solution and held at -80 degrees C until needed. This sample was taken from a study of tumor and adjacent non-tumor tissue in lung cancer (dated by TCRdb to 2016 to 2018). Study-wide context: The cohort included more than 9 adenocarcinoma, 2 squamous cell carcinoma and 1 small cell lung cancer patients. The roughly 15 patients were aged about 31 to 76 years, included about ten men and 5 women, and had TNM stage I to III disease. Sequencing produced around 130,000,000 productive TCRbeta reads in total, an average of about 4.17 million reads per sample. The study compared bulk TCRbeta repertoires between lung tumor tissue and matched distant non-tumor lung tissue from over 12 lung cancer patients. Fewer than 35 paired specimens, one tumor and one normal lung sample per patient, were profiled by TCRbeta CDR3 sequencing. The research as a whole found: Peripheral blood was not sequenced, so blood TCRbeta repertoires were not examined in the lung cancer patients of the study. TCR diversity (inverse Simpson) was significantly higher in tumor than in normal lung tissue (roughly 430 vs 170, P = 0.0075, Mann-Whitney U test). The sequencing platform is not named in the methods, and unique molecular identifiers are not mentioned. A significantly larger cumulative share of the repertoire was made up by the top 100 clones in normal lung than in tumor tissue. Only about 15 patients were in the cohort, and the authors stated that larger samples and more detailed clinical data are needed. TCR diversity was significantly higher in younger patients, and greater tumor TCR diversity was associated with shorter overall survival and shorter disease-free survival.

The library came from multiplex PCR. This sample was sequenced with an Illumina HiSeq 2500. TCRbeta libraries were built by three rounds of nested PCR using primers (Table S4), following protocols modified from ARM-PCR. Before sequencing, PCR products of 200-500 bp were cut from the gel and purified using the QIAquick gel extraction kit. The original methods were these. Trimmomatic was used to clean the reads, FLASH was used to merge the reads into complete CDR3 sequences, and MiTCR was used to assign the reads to V(D)J germline segments. Clonal diversity was calculated as the inverse Simpson's index using VDJtools. In-frame sequences without a premature stop codon were defined as productive reads. Starting from the raw public reads, TCRdb applied fastp trimming at Q25, assembled clones with MiXCR and retained in-frame beta chains. One record per CDR3 amino acid sequence lists the most common genes and DNA. Here the V and J calls rest on TCRdb's processing, not on the authors' analysis. This sample lists around 80,000 distinct CDR3 sequences; approximately 81% were detected once. The top ten constitute less than 60% of the sample.

From cysteine to phenylalanine, the CDR3 is 14 amino acids long. Only CDR3 DNA remains: 42 bases, in frame from the first base. The germline V gene gives CDR1 as MNHEY and CDR2 as SVGAGI. V loses 6 bases of germline sequence and J loses 11 bases, and the interval between the two ends is 22 bases. The chain is encoded by TRBV6-5 joined to TRBJ1-2; TRBD1 is perhaps the D gene, given 6 matching bases. Sequences were obtained from distant non-tumor lung tissue. The source is a man between 60 and 75 years old with non-small cell lung cancer. The CDR3 is CASSGDGQGCGYTF. The nucleotide sequence reads as follows: TGTGCCAGCAGCGGGGACGGCCAGGGGTGTGGTTACACCTTC.